This T cell receptor (beta chain) was identified during a study of cytomegalovirus exposure and HLA in healthy donors. Study-wide points: Some V segments could not be told apart, so they were left out, TRBV6-2 and TRBV6-3 among them. Most subjects had HLA-A and HLA-B alleles reportedly predicted accurately by TCR beta sequences.

Germline V gene sequence: CDR1 SGHTA, CDR2 FQGNSA. There are 14 residues in the CDR3. The V gene end was trimmed by 6 bases and the J gene end by 1 base; junction bases not matched to a gene: 4. Notes on this clone: Its antigen is not identified.

The PCR used 60 Vbeta and 13 Jbeta primers. Here immunoSEQ multiplex PCR was the method, and the copy in TCRdb shows in-frame clones only, minus some. The repertoire holds 150,000 to 200,000 clones, 79% seen once, with 2.3% in the top ten. The chain employs TRBV7-2 and TRBJ2-7, with TRBD2 matching 9 bases. Sequenced: PBMCs. The receptor comes from a woman between 45 and 65 years old in good health and CMV-seronegative. The CDR3 DNA sequence: TGTGCCAGCAGTAAGCGGGGGGAATCCTACGAGCAGTACTTC. Its protein is CASSKRGESYEQYF.